Only one count was recorded for the clone carrying this T cell receptor (beta chain). Its antigen is unidentified. The CDR3 is made up of 18 amino acids. Germline CDR1 SGHVS, CDR2 FQNEAQ. V dropped 5 bases and J dropped 0 bases, with 19 bases sitting between them. The record originates from a study of identifying expanded T cells in peripheral blood. Study findings and constraints: About 1.3 clones differed between technical replicates, versus about 15 and 19 over time. Two-week clone count variance significantly increased as total template count grew.

Healthy donors had no documented immune events, such as infections, while sampled. Libraries were prepared by immunoSEQ multiplex PCR; TCRdb keeps only in-frame clonotypes and omits some of them. The sample shows fewer than 110,000 clones, roughly 89% of them seen only once. This chain uses TRBV7-8 with TRBJ1-4, with a weak D call TRBD1 (6 bases). Specimen: blood. The receptor's source is a person aged 18 to 70 in good health. CDR3 sequence (DNA): TGTGCCAGCAGCCCTCTAGGACAGACTTTTTCAACTAATGAAAAACTGTTTTTT. Its protein product is CASSPLGQTFSTNEKLFF.